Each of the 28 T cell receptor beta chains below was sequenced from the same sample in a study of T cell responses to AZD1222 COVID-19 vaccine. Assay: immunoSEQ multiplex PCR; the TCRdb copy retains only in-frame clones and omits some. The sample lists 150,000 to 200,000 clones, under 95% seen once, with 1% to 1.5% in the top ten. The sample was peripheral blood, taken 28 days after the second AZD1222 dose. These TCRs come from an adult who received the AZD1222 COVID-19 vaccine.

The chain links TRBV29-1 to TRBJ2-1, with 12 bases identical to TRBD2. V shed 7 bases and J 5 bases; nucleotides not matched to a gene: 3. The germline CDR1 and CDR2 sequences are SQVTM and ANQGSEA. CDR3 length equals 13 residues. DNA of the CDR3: TGCAGCGCCTGGACTAGCGGGAACAATGAGCAGTTCTTC. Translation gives CSAWTSGNNEQFF.

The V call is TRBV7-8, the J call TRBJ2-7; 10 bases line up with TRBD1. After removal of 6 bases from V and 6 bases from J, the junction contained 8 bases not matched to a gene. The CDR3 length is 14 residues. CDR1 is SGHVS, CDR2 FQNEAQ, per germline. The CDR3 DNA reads TGTGCCAGCAGACCAGACAGGGGGCGATCCGAGCAGTACTTC. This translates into CASRPDRGRSEQYF.

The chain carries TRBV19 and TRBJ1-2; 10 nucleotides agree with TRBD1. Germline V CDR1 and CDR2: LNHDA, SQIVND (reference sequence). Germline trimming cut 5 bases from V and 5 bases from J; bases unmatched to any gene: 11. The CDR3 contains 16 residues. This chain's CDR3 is CASSSTGTGVRYGYTF. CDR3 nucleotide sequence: TGTGCCAGTAGTTCGACCGGGACAGGGGTTAGATATGGCTACACCTTC.

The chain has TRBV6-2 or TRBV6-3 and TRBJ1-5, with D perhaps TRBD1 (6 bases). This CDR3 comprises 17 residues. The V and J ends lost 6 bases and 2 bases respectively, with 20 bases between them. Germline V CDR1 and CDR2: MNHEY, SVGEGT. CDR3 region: CASSPQWGQGGNQPQHF. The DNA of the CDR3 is TGTGCCAGCAGCCCTCAATGGGGGCAGGGAGGCAATCAGCCCCAGCATTTT.

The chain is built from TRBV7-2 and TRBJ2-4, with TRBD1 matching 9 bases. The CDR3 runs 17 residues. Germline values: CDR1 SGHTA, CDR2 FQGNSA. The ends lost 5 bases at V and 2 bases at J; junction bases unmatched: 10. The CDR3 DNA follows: TGTGCCAGCAGCGAACTAGGGACAGGGAAAACCAAAAACATTCAGTACTTC. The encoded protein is CASSELGTGKTKNIQYF.

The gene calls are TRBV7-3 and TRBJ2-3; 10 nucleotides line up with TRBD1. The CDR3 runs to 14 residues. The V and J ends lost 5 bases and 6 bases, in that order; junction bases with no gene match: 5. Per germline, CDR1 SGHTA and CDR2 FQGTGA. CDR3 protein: CASSPGQGSDTQYF. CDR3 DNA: TGTGCCAGCAGCCCGGGACAGGGGTCGGATACGCAGTATTTT.

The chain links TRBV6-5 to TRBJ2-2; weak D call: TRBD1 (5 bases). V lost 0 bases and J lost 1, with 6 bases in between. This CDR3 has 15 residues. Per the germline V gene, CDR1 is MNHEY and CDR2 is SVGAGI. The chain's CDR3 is CASSYSTGNTGELFF. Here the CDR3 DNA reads TGTGCCAGCAGTTACTCTACAGGGAACACCGGGGAGCTGTTTTTT.

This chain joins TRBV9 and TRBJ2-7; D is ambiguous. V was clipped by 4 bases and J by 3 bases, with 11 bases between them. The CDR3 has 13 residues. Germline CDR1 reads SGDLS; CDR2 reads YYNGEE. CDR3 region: CASSRSGNYEQYF. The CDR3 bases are TGTGCCAGCAGCCGGTCAGGAAACTACGAGCAGTACTTC.

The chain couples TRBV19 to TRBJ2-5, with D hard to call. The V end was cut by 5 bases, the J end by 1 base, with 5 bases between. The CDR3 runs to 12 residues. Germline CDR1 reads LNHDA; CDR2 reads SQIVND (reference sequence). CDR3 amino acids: CASSVPQETQYF. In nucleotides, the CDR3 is TGTGCCAGTAGTGTCCCCCAAGAGACCCAGTACTTC.

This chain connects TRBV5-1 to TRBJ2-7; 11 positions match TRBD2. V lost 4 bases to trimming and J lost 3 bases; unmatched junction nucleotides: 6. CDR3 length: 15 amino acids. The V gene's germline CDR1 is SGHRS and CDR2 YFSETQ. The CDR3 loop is CASSPGTSGFYEQYF. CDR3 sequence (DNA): TGCGCCAGCAGCCCGGGGACTAGCGGATTCTACGAGCAGTACTTC.

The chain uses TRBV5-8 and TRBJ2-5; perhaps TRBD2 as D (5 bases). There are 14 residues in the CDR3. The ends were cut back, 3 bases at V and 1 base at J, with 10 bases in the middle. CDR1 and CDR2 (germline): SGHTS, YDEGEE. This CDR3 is CASSSQDFQETQYF. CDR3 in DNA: TGTGCCAGCAGCTCTCAGGACTTCCAAGAGACCCAGTACTTC.

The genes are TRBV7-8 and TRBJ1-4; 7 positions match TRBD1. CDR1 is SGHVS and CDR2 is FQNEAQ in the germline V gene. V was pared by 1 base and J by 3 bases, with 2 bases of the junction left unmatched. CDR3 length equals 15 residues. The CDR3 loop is CASSLGDSSNEKLFF. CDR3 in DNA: TGTGCCAGCAGCTTAGGGGACAGCTCTAATGAAAAACTGTTTTTT.

The DNA for the CDR3 is TGCGCCAGCAGCCAAGATACGGTACTTGCAACTAATGAAAAACTGTTTTTT. It specifies CASSQDTVLATNEKLFF. This sequence joins TRBV4-1 and TRBJ1-4; D gene uncertain. CDR1 is MGHRA and CDR2 is YSYEKL in the germline V gene. There are 17 residues in the CDR3. Trimming took 0 bases from V and 0 from J, leaving 11 bases between them.

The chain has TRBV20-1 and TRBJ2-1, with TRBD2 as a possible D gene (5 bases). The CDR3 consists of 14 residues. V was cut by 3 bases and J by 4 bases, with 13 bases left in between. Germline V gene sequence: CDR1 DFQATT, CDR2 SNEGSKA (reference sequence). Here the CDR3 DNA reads TGCAGTGCTAGTGAACAGCGGATGTACAATGAGCAGTTCTTC. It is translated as CSASEQRMYNEQFF.

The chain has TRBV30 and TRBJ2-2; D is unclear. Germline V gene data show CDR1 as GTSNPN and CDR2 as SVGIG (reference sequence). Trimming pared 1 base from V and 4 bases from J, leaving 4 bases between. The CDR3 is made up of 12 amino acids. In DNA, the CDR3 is TGTGCCTGGAGTGCGATCACCGGGGAGCTGTTTTTT. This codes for CAWSAITGELFF.

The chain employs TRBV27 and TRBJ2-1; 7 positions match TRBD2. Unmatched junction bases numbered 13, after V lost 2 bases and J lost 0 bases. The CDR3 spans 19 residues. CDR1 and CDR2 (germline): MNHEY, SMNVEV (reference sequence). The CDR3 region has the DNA TGTGCCAGCAGTTTAAATATGGGGACTATAGACTACTCCTACAATGAGCAGTTCTTC. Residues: CASSLNMGTIDYSYNEQFF.

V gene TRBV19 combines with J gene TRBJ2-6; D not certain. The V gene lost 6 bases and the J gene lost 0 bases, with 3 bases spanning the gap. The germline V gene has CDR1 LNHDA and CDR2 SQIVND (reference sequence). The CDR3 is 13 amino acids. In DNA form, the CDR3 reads TGTGCCAGTAGCCCCTCTGGGGCCAACGTCCTGACTTTC. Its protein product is CASSPSGANVLTF. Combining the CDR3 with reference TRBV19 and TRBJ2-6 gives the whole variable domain DGGITQSPKYLFRKEGQNVTLSCEQNLNHDAMYWYRQDPGQGLRLIYYSQIVNDFQKGDIAEGYSVSREKKESFPLTVTSAQKNPTAFYLCASSPSGANVLTFGAGSRLTVL.

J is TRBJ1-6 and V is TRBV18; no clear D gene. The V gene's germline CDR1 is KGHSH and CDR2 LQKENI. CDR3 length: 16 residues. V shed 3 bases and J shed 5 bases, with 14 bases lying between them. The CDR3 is CASSPFHSPNNSPLHF. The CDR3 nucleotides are TGTGCCAGCTCACCTTTTCACAGCCCTAATAATTCACCCCTCCACTTT.

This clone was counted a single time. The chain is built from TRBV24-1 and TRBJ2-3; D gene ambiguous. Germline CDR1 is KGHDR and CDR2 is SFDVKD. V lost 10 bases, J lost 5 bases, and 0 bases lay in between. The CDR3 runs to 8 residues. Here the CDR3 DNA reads TGTGCCACAGATACGCAGTATTTT. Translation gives CATDTQYF.

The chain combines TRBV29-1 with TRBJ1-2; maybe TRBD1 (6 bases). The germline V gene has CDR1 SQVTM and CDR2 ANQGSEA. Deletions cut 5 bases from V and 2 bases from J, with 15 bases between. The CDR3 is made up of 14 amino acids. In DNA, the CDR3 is TGCAGCGTTCTGCCCTCGGACAGAAACTATGGCTACACCTTC. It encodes CSVLPSDRNYGYTF.

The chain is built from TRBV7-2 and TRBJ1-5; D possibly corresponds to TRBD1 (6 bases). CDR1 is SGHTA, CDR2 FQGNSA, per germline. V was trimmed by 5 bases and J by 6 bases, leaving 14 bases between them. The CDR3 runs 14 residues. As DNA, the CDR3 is TGTGCCAGCAGCCCCCGGGGGGGGGCTCAGCCCCAGCATTTT. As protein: CASSPRGGAQPQHF. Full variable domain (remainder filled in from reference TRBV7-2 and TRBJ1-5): GAGVSQSPSNKVTEKGKDVELRCDPISGHTALYWYRQSLGQGLEFLIYFQGNSAPDKSGLPSDRFSAERTGGSVSTLTIQRTQQEDSAVYLCASSPRGGAQPQHFGDGTRLSIL.

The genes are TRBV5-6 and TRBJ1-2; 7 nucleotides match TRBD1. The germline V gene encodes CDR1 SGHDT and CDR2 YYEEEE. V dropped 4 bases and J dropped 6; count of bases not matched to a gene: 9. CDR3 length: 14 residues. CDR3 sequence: CASSPVRGSDGYTF. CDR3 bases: TGTGCCAGCAGCCCGGTCAGGGGGTCCGATGGCTACACCTTC.

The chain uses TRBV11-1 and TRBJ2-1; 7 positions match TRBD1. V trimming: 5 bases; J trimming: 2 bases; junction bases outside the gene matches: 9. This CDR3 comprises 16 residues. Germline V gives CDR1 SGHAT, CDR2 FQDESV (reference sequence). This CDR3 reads CASSLGTAGTYNEQFF. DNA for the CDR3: TGTGCCAGCAGCCTCGGGACAGCAGGAACCTACAATGAGCAGTTCTTC.

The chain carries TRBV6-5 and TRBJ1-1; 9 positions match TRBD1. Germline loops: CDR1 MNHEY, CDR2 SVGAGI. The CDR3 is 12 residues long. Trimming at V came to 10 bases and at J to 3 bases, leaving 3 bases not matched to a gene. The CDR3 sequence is CATGTGHTEAFF. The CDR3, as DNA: TGTGCCACCGGGACAGGGCACACTGAAGCTTTCTTT.

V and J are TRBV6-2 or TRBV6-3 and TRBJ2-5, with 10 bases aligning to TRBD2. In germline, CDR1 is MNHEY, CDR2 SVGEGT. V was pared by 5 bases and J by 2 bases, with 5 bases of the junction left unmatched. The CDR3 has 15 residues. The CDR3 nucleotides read TGTGCCAGCAGTCTAGCGGGAGTAGGTCAAGAGACCCAGTACTTC. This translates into CASSLAGVGQETQYF.

CDR3 sequence reads: CASSEVGGRIDAQHF. The CDR3 DNA is TGTGCCAGCAGTGAAGTCGGGGGACGCATAGATGCCCAGCATTTT. This sequence joins TRBV6-1 and TRBJ1-5; D possibly corresponds to TRBD1 (5 bases). The CDR3 totals 15 residues. Germline values: CDR1 MNHNS, CDR2 SASEGT. The V gene lost 1 base and the J gene lost 11 bases, with 18 bases spanning the gap.

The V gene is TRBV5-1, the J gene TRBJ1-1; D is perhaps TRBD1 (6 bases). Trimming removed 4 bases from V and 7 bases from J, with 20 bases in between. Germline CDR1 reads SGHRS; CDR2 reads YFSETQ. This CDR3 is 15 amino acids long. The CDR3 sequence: CASSITQGKGSEAFF. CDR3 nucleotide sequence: TGCGCCAGCAGCATTACCCAGGGGAAGGGTAGTGAAGCTTTCTTT.

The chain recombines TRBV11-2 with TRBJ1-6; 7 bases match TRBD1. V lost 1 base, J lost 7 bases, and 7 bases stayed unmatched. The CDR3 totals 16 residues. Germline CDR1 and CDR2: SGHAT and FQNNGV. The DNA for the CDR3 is TGTGCCAGCAGCTTAGGAGGGGGGACAGTAAATTCACCCCTCCACTTT. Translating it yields CASSLGGGTVNSPLHF. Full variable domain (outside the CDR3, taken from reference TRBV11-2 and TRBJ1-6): EAGVAQSPRYKIIEKRQSVAFWCNPISGHATLYWYQQILGQGPKLLIQFQNNGVVDDSQLPKDRFSAERLKGVDSTLKIQPAKLEDSAVYLCASSLGGGTVNSPLHFGNGTRLTVT.